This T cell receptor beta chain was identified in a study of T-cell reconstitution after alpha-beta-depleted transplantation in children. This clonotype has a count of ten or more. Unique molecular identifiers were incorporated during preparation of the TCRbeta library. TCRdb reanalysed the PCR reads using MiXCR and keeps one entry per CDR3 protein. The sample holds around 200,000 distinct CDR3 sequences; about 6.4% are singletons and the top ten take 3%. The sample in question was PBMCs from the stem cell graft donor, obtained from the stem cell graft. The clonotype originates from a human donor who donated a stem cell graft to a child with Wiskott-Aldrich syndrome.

CDR3 residues: CATQLAGGGTGELFF. In DNA, the CDR3 is TGTGCCACCCAACTAGCGGGGGGAGGCACCGGGGAGCTGTTTTTT. The chain links TRBV15 to TRBJ2-2; 12 bases line up with TRBD2. The germline CDR1 and CDR2 sequences are LNHNV and YYDKDF (reference sequence). The V segment lost 8 bases and the J segment 4 bases; nucleotides outside the gene matches: 5. The CDR3 covers 15 residues.